The present T cell receptor beta chain was sequenced within a study of vaccination and CD4 T cells after COVID-19 (dated by TCRdb to between 2021 and 2024). Background on the whole study: Convalescent patients had a positive SARS-CoV-2 result on nasal swab PCR, and of these patients, under ten had mild disease and one had severe disease. Six males and four females were included in the convalescent cohort, with two Hispanic individuals, seven Caucasians, two Asians and one multiracial person represented. Participants got two doses of the Pfizer-BioNTech BNT162b2 vaccine (n=8) or two doses of the Moderna mRNA-1273 vaccine (n=2). Post-COVID blood samples were collected from convalescent patients a median of roughly 100 days after diagnosis, with a range of roughly 30 to 170 days. Post-vaccine blood samples were taken a median of around 68 days after the second vaccine dose, with a range of about 13 to 250 days. Overlapping spike peptide pools from SARS-CoV-2 and from the common cold coronaviruses HCoV-NL63, HCoV-OC43 and HCoV-229E were used as culture stimuli. Control cultures received a CEFX viral epitope pool as the positive control, an HIV-1 Nef peptide pool as the negative control, or no peptide. In 10 COVID-19 convalescent patients and 4 infection-naive healthy vaccine recipients, the spike-specific CD4+ TCR repertoire before mRNA vaccination was compared with the repertoire after mRNA vaccination.

What the authors observed across the whole study: In convalescent patients, a median around 90% of post-vaccine SARS-CoV-2-reactive clones were detected only after vaccination, and vaccine-specific priming was suggested by this finding. The median number of SARS-CoV-2-reactive clonotypes rose from 20 to 25 after infection to 38 after vaccination, but the change was not significant. Nearly all vaccine-specific clones in convalescent patients (304 of 307) were mono-reactive for SARS-CoV-2 spike rather than cross-reactive with common cold coronaviruses. The study included relatively few convalescent patients and did not analyze early timepoints after natural infection.

The CDR3 runs 16 residues from the cysteine to the phenylalanine. Just CDR3 DNA is preserved here, 48 bases in frame from base 1. The germline V gene sets CDR1 to SGHAT and CDR2 to FQNNGV. Cut back by 6 bases and 0 bases, the V and J ends lie 18 bases apart. This clonotype showed up just a few times. It has no known antigen specificity. Base quality data are lacking; no much larger clone is found one base away. The treatment or condition label for this specimen denotes: roughly 10-day PBMC culture with coronavirus spike peptide pools or control peptides (ViraFEST assay). The study used the ViraFEST assay, which expanded antigen-specific T cells with peptide pools and then identified expanded clonotypes by TCR sequencing. The convalescent patients' positive SARS-CoV-2 PCR tests fell between March and December 2020, which was before the Alpha, Beta and Delta variants emerged in the United States. PBMCs were cultured at a few million per well in IMDM supplemented with roughly 5% human AB serum and around 10 IU/ml IL-2, with approximately 9.5 ug/ml peptide pools added. Half of the culture medium was replaced with fresh IL-2-containing medium on days 3 and 7. After around 10 days of culture, CD4+ T cells were isolated by negative selection with the EasySep CD4+ T cell isolation kit. Ficoll-Paque Plus gradient centrifugation was used to isolate PBMCs from whole blood, and the isolated PBMCs were then either used fresh or cryopreserved at -140C. Each culture condition was generally run in triplicate wells.

The library was prepared using PCR. At the Johns Hopkins FTIC core, DNA from the cultured CD4+ T cells underwent TCR sequencing with the Oncomine TCR Beta short-read assay. The QIAamp micro DNA kit was used to extract genomic DNA from the cultured CD4+ T cells. Oncomine TCR Beta libraries made from cultured CD4+ T cells were pooled using unique dual indexes and sequenced on an Illumina iSeq 100. The published analysis was carried out like this. Non-productive sequences were removed, and CDR3s not starting with C, not ending with F or W, or shorter than 7 amino acids were discarded. Antigen-specific clonotypes were identified using the MANAFEST web application through comparison of peptide-stimulated wells with reference and other culture wells. For a clone to be called positive, the clone needed an FDR below 0.05, an odds ratio above 5, and a productive frequency above 0.1% in at least two of three replicate wells. Cross-reactive clonotypes were defined as significantly expanded in both SARS-CoV-2 spike wells and at least one common cold coronavirus spike condition. CDR3 homology was assessed with Levenshtein distances (stringdist) and unrooted phylogenetic trees (ape) in R version 3.6.1. TCRdb handled the public reads itself, with Q25 trimming in fastp and clone calling in MiXCR, and kept productive beta chains. Rows merge per CDR3 protein into single entries with the most common DNA and genes. TCRdb's processing, not the authors' own work, is the source of the V and J calls. For this sample there are roughly 9,000 distinct CDR3 sequences; roughly 25% appear just once. Clones ranked in the top ten supply 9.5% to 15% of the sample.

The receptor's source is a human donor who had recovered from COVID-19. The starting material was CD4+ T cells from blood, cultured in vitro, obtained after SARS-CoV-2 vaccination. The chain was built from TRBV11-2 and TRBJ2-7; the D gene is perhaps TRBD1, on 6 matching bases. The CDR3 loop reads CASRPLKGTYSYEQYF. The nucleotide sequence is given as TGTGCCAGCAGGCCCCTCAAGGGGACATACTCCTACGAGCAGTACTTC.